This T cell receptor (beta chain) was retrieved from a study of T-cell memory formation after mild COVID-19. About the study: TCR clusters were largely donor specific.

Libraries for TCRalpha and TCRbeta carried sample barcodes and unique molecular identifiers via 5'RACE. TCRdb itself ran the 5' RACE reads through MiXCR, one entry per CDR3 protein. The table shows under 550,000 distinct CDR3 sequences, with around a sixth occurring only once. The CDR3 runs 16 residues. Germline trimming cut 0 bases from V and 2 bases from J; bases unmatched to any gene: 4. The V gene is TRBV12-3 or TRBV12-4, the J gene TRBJ2-7; TRBD1 agrees at 10 bases. This sequence originates from an adult woman who had mild COVID-19 (a few samples of this study predate the infection). Cell type and time point are not known. Input material: PBMCs or a T cell subset sorted from them (not recorded which). CDR3 sequence (DNA): TGTGCCAGCAGTTTAGCGGGGGGACAGGGGACCTACGAGCAGTACTTC. Its translation: CASSLAGGQGTYEQYF.